The TCR beta chain under discussion was sequenced for a study of blood T cell repertoires in COVID-19. Across the whole study: Samples taken during acute and convalescent COVID-19 were collected in the United States, Italy and Spain.

The V and J ends lost 6 bases and 0 bases, in that order; junction bases with no gene match: 8. The CDR3 length is 15 residues. In germline, CDR1 is MNHEY, CDR2 SVGAGI. TCRdb's table, derived via immunoSEQ multiplex PCR, lists solely in-frame clones and lacks some. The sample has fewer than 200,000 clones, about 81% seen once; the top ten hold almost 8.5%. This clone showed up just a few times. The rearrangement joins TRBV6-5 to TRBJ2-7; TRBD1 matches 7 bases. Specimen: peripheral blood. The receptor comes from a woman aged 70-85 years with acute or convalescent COVID-19. The CDR3 nucleotides are TGTGCCAGCAGGGGGACAGCGCTCAGCTCCTACGAGCAGTACTTC. This translates into CASRGTALSSYEQYF.